The sequence of this T cell receptor (beta chain) was determined in a study of blood T cell repertoires in COVID-19. Study context: The samples span acute and convalescent COVID-19 from the United States, Italy and Spain. Sources were T cells, B-cell-depleted T cells, or PBMCs; the material itself was cDNA or gDNA.

Germline CDR1 LNHDA, CDR2 SQIVND (reference sequence). The V segment lost 7 bases and the J segment 1 base; nucleotides outside the gene matches: 7. The CDR3 consists of 15 residues. Original analysis: Reference gene primer amplification yielded estimated nucleated cell counts. The assay was immunoSEQ multiplex PCR, and TCRdb's table has in-frame clones only and misses some. V and J calls and clone size are copied from that table; D and trimming were computed from the DNA. The table includes 70,000 to 85,000 clones, approximately 90% detected once. This sequence joins TRBV19 and TRBJ2-1, with 7 bases fitting TRBD2. The source is a woman aged 55 to 70 with active COVID-19. The material sequenced was peripheral blood. CDR3 coding DNA: TGTGCCAGTAAACCAGCGGGGCAATCCTACAATGAGCAGTTCTTC. It specifies CASKPAGQSYNEQFF.